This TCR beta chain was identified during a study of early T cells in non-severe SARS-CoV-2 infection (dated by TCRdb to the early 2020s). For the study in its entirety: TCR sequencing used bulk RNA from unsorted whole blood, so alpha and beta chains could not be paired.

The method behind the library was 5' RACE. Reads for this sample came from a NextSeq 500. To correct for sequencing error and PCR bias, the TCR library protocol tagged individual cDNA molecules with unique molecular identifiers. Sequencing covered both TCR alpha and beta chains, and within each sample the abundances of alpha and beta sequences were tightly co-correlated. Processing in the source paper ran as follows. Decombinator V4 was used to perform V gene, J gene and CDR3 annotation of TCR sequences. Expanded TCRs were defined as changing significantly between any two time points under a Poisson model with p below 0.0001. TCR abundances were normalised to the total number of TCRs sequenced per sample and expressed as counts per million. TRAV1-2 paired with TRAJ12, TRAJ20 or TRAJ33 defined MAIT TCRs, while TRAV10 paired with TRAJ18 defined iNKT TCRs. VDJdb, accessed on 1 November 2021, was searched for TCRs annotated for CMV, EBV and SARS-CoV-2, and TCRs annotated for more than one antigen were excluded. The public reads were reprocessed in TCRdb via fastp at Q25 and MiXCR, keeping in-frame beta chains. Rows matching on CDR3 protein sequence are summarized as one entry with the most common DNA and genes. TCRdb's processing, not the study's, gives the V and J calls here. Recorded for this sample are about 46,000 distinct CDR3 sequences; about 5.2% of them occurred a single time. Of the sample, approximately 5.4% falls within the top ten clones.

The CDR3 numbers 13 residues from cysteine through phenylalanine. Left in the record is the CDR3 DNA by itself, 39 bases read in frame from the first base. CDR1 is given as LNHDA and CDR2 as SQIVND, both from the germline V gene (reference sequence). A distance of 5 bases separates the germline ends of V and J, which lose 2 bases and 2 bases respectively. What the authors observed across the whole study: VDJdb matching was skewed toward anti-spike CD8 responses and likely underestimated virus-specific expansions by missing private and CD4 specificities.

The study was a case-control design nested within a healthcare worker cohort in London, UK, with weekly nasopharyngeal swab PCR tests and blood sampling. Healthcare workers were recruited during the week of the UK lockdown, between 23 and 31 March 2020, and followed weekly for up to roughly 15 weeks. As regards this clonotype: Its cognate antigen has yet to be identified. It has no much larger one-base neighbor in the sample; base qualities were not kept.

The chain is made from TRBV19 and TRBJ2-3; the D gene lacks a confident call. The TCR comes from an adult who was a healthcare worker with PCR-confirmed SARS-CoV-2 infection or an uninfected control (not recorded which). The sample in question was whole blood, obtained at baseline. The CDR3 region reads CASSIRITDTQYF. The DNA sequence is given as TGTGCCAGTAGTATAAGGATCACAGATACGCAGTATTTT.